A selection of T cell receptor beta chains follows, all from one sample in a study of cytomegalovirus exposure and HLA in healthy donors. Libraries were prepared by immunoSEQ multiplex PCR; TCRdb keeps only in-frame clonotypes and omits some of them. Counted here are roughly 150,000 clones, roughly 91% occurring once; the ten biggest clones make up approximately 3.1%. The sequencing input was PBMCs. These receptors all come from a man younger than 30 in good health and CMV-seronegative. Both conserved end residues are part of each CDR3. Each record gives: V gene, clone size, J gene, D gene, CDR3 protein, CDR3 DNA. D genes are given only for firm matches. Clone size is given for some rows only: seen once, a few or many times, or a class if the clone is expanded.

>TRBV7-2|NA|TRBJ2-5|NA
CASRTGVRETQYF
TGTGCCAGCAGGACGGGAGTCCGAGAGACCCAGTACTTC
>TRBV7-9|few|TRBJ2-1|NA
CASSLEGRGEQFF
TGTGCCAGCAGCTTGGAGGGTCGGGGAGAGCAGTTCTTC
>TRBV14|NA|TRBJ1-2|NA
CASSQARVTNGYTF
TGTGCCAGCAGCCAAGCTAGGGTGACTAATGGCTACACCTTC
>TRBV11-2|once|TRBJ2-3|TRBD1
CASSLLQGATDTQYF
TGTGCCAGCAGCTTATTACAGGGGGCAACAGATACGCAGTATTTT
>TRBV6-1|NA|TRBJ1-5|NA
CASTGWINQPQHF
TGTGCCAGCACCGGGTGGATAAATCAGCCCCAGCATTTT
>TRBV7-8|few|TRBJ1-2|NA
CASSEATPVSGYTF
TGTGCCAGCAGCGAGGCTACTCCGGTGAGCGGCTACACCTTC
>TRBV6-6|NA|TRBJ1-1|NA
CASVKAGTEAFF
TGTGCCAGCGTGAAGGCGGGCACTGAAGCTTTCTTT
>TRBV6-5|NA|TRBJ1-2|TRBD1
CASSTQGDYGYTF
TGTGCCAGCAGTACACAGGGGGACTATGGCTACACCTTC
>TRBV5-8|NA|TRBJ1-6|NA
CASSTARNSPLHF
TGTGCCAGCAGCACCGCTAGGAATTCACCCCTCCACTTT
>TRBV27|NA|TRBJ2-5|TRBD1
CASRGTGTETQYF
TGTGCCAGCAGGGGGACAGGGACGGAGACCCAGTACTTC
>TRBV9|NA|TRBJ1-5|NA
CASSETGSNQPQHF
TGTGCCAGCAGCGAAACAGGGAGTAATCAGCCCCAGCATTTT
>TRBV6-5|NA|TRBJ1-3|NA
CASSYSGSGNTIYF
TGTGCCAGCAGTTATTCAGGGTCTGGAAACACCATATATTTT
>TRBV5-1|NA|TRBJ1-2|TRBD1
CASSGGTGRLPNYGYTF
TGCGCCAGCAGCGGGGGGACAGGGCGATTGCCTAACTATGGCTACACCTTC
>TRBV28|once|TRBJ1-4|NA
CASRSGVLRKLFF
TGTGCCAGCAGATCAGGGGTTTTGAGGAAACTGTTTTTT
>TRBV6-1|NA|TRBJ1-5|NA
CASSEQDSLHSNQPQHF
TGTGCCAGCAGCGAACAGGACAGCCTTCATAGCAATCAGCCCCAGCATTTT
>TRBV5-1|NA|TRBJ2-3|TRBD1
CASRRGQGAGTDTQYF
TGCGCCAGCAGAAGAGGACAGGGGGCGGGCACAGATACGCAGTATTTT
>TRBV28|NA|TRBJ2-4|NA
CASVKGPSIQNIQYF
TGTGCCAGCGTAAAGGGGCCTAGTATCCAAAACATTCAGTACTTC
>TRBV2|NA|TRBJ1-3|NA
CASSLEGLSGNTIYF
TGTGCCAGCAGTCTCGAGGGACTGTCTGGAAACACCATATATTTT
>TRBV5-1|few|TRBJ2-7|TRBD1
CASSLDPDRASYEQYF
TGCGCCAGCAGCTTGGATCCGGACAGGGCTTCCTACGAGCAGTACTTC
>TRBV2|NA|TRBJ2-4|NA
CASSASAKNIQYF
TGTGCCAGCAGCGCCAGTGCCAAAAACATTCAGTACTTC
>TRBV14|NA|TRBJ1-1|NA
CASSQFSVQNTEAFF
TGTGCCAGCAGTCAATTTTCGGTTCAGAACACTGAAGCTTTCTTT
>TRBV10-3|NA|TRBJ2-6|TRBD1
CAISLGDRGVLTF
TGTGCCATCAGTTTAGGGGACAGAGGCGTCCTGACTTTC
>TRBV6-1|once|TRBJ2-3|NA
CASSDPFSDTQYF
TGTGCCAGCAGTGACCCGTTTTCAGATACGCAGTATTTT
>TRBV6-1|NA|TRBJ2-3|NA
CASSDVRAGSTDTQYF
TGTGCCAGCAGTGATGTACGGGCGGGGAGCACAGATACGCAGTATTTT
>TRBV5-1|NA|TRBJ2-3|TRBD2
CASSPRVGGSDTQYF
TGCGCCAGCAGCCCCCGGGTGGGGGGGTCAGATACGCAGTATTTT
>TRBV7-6|NA|TRBJ2-1|TRBD2
CASSLRTSGSSYNEQFF
TGTGCCAGCAGCTTACGGACTAGCGGGAGCTCCTACAATGAGCAGTTCTTC
>TRBV11-2|NA|TRBJ2-7|TRBD1
CASSLNPGQVRSYEQYF
TGTGCCAGCAGCTTGAATCCCGGACAGGTTCGGAGCTACGAGCAGTACTTC
>TRBV19|NA|TRBJ1-1|NA
CASSPQYRGITEAFF
TGTGCCAGTAGCCCACAATATAGGGGTATCACTGAAGCTTTCTTT
>TRBV7-9|NA|TRBJ1-1|TRBD1
CASRTGTEAFF
TGTGCCAGTAGGACAGGGACTGAAGCTTTCTTT
>TRBV19|few|TRBJ2-7|NA
CASSMGQGGAYEQYF
TGTGCCAGTAGTATGGGCCAGGGTGGGGCCTACGAGCAGTACTTC
>TRBV19|NA|TRBJ1-2|NA
CASSLHRSANYGYTF
TGTGCCAGTAGTCTCCACAGATCAGCTAACTATGGCTACACCTTC
>TRBV10-3|NA|TRBJ2-6|NA
CAITYEGANVLTF
TGTGCCATCACTTATGAGGGGGCCAACGTCCTGACTTTC
>TRBV6-5|once|TRBJ2-7|TRBD2
CASSYSPSGISYEQYF
TGTGCCAGCAGTTACTCTCCTAGCGGAATCTCCTACGAGCAGTACTTC
>TRBV2|few|TRBJ1-2|TRBD1
CASSRTGVGYTF
TGTGCCAGCAGCCGGACAGGGGTTGGCTACACCTTC
>TRBV7-9|once|TRBJ2-1|TRBD2
CASSPRLAGGNNEQFF
TGTGCCAGCAGCCCCCGACTAGCGGGAGGCAACAATGAGCAGTTCTTC
>TRBV5-1|NA|TRBJ1-5|NA
CASSLTNKQDNCSISNQPQHF
TGCGCCAGCAGCTTGACAAATAAGCAGGACAACTGTTCAATTAGCAATCAGCCCCAGCATTTT
>TRBV6-5|NA|TRBJ2-7|NA
CASSYSSSGEQYF
TGTGCCAGCAGTTACTCGTCTTCGGGGGAGCAGTACTTC
>TRBV7-9|NA|TRBJ1-6|TRBD1
CAIGSGTANSPLHF
TGTGCCATCGGGTCGGGGACAGCGAATTCACCCCTCCACTTT
>TRBV19|once|TRBJ2-1|TRBD2
CASSIAGGPSEQFF
TGTGCCAGTAGTATAGCGGGAGGGCCTAGTGAGCAGTTCTTC
>TRBV21-1|NA|TRBJ2-3|NA
CASGLRLPGQGGQVGTDTQYF
TGTGCCAGCGGCCTCCGACTACCGGGACAGGGTGGCCAGGTGGGCACAGATACGCAGTATTTT
>TRBV5-4|NA|TRBJ2-1|NA
CASSSTGGGPYNEQFF
TGTGCCAGCAGCTCCACTGGCGGGGGCCCCTACAATGAGCAGTTCTTC
>TRBV6-5|NA|TRBJ1-2|NA
CASSYAPYYGYTF
TGTGCCAGCAGTTACGCGCCATACTATGGCTACACCTTC
>TRBV5-1|NA|TRBJ2-3|NA
CASSVDYVDTQYF
TGCGCCAGCAGCGTGGACTACGTTGATACGCAGTATTTT
>TRBV19|NA|TRBJ2-7|TRBD2
CASSPRTSGRVKSYEQYF
TGTGCCAGTAGTCCTAGGACTAGCGGGAGGGTAAAATCCTACGAGCAGTACTTC
>TRBV5-4|NA|TRBJ2-7|NA
CASSRELGGQYF
TGTGCCAGCAGCCGCGAACTGGGAGGGCAGTACTTC
>TRBV28|NA|TRBJ2-1|NA
CASSSGSAGFYNEQFF
TGTGCCAGCAGTTCAGGGTCTGCGGGGTTCTACAATGAGCAGTTCTTC
>TRBV7-6|NA|TRBJ1-1|NA
CASSPWSGADTEAFF
TGTGCCAGCAGCCCCTGGTCAGGGGCAGACACTGAAGCTTTCTTT
>TRBV6-6|NA|TRBJ1-6|TRBD1
CASSVDRVGSNSPLHF
TGTGCCAGCAGTGTTGACAGGGTAGGATCAAATTCACCCCTCCACTTT
>TRBV19|NA|TRBJ2-3|NA
CASSIGAGELLF
TGTGCCAGTAGTATTGGGGCAGGGGAACTTCTATTT
>TRBV4-2|NA|TRBJ2-2|NA
CASSHPGSSTGELFF
TGTGCCAGCAGCCACCCTGGGAGCTCCACCGGGGAGCTGTTTTTT
>TRBV28|NA|TRBJ1-4|NA
CASSSPGDGNEKLFF
TGTGCCAGCAGTTCCCCGGGGGACGGTAATGAAAAACTGTTTTTT
>TRBV28|NA|TRBJ1-1|TRBD1
CASSLPGGPTSEAFF
TGTGCCAGCAGTTTACCAGGGGGCCCAACCTCTGAAGCTTTCTTT
>TRBV25-1|NA|TRBJ1-2|NA
CATSTGSVYGYTF
TGTGCCACCAGTACAGGGTCCGTCTATGGCTACACCTTC
>TRBV6-1|NA|TRBJ1-1|TRBD1
CASSEPRTGDEAFF
TGTGCCAGCAGTGAACCCCGGACAGGGGATGAAGCTTTCTTT